The clone carrying this T cell receptor beta chain appeared a few times. The CDR3 runs to 14 residues. Germline V gene lookup returns CDR1 SGHNT and CDR2 YYREEE (reference sequence). The ends were cut back, 1 base at V and 0 bases at J, with 7 bases in the middle. This sample was taken from a study of technical replicates of blood from several donors. The method was immunoSEQ multiplex PCR; TCRdb's version includes in-frame clones alone and lacks a portion of them. The profile shows tens of thousands of clones, just over 85% of them singletons. Sequencing was performed on PBMCs. J is TRBJ1-2 and V is TRBV5-4; unclear D gene. The sequence was collected from a human donor in good health. Some clones in this sample may be carry-over from other donors' samples. The CDR3 nucleotides read TGTGCCAGCAGCTTGCCGTCAGCTAACTATGGCTACACCTTC. Translating gives CASSLPSANYGYTF.